Below, 15 T cell receptor beta chains from the same sample are listed, as sequenced in a study of T cell changes during pregnancy in multiple sclerosis. Measured with immunoSEQ multiplex PCR; TCRdb has only the in-frame clones, and not every one. The data show 50,000 or so clones, with about nine tenths seen just once and around 0.56% held by the top ten. The sequences come from CD4+ T cells from peripheral blood mononuclear cells, collected after pregnancy. The receptors originated from a female donor with multiple sclerosis, enrolled in a pregnancy study.

This clone showed up just a few times. This chain uses TRBV5-6 with TRBJ1-1, with D hard to call. Trimming pared 4 bases from V and 0 bases from J, leaving 13 bases between. CDR3 length: 15 amino acids. Germline assignment: CDR1 SGHDT and CDR2 YYEEEE. The CDR3 spells CASSIGLLLNTEAFF. The CDR3 DNA is TGTGCCAGCAGCATCGGACTCCTATTGAACACTGAAGCTTTCTTT.

This sequence joins TRBV14 and TRBJ2-3, with TRBD2 matching over 7 bases. V was pared by 3 bases and J by 4 bases, with 10 bases of the junction left unmatched. CDR1 is SGHDN, CDR2 FVKESK, per germline. The CDR3 loop spans 16 amino acids. The CDR3 DNA follows: TGTGCCAGCAGCCATTGGGAGGGAGCACGGGCAGATACGCAGTATTTT. It specifies CASSHWEGARADTQYF.

This clone was seen once. The chain uses TRBV5-6 and TRBJ2-5, with 11 positions matching TRBD2. Germline CDR1 is SGHDT and CDR2 is YYEEEE. J was trimmed by 4 bases and V by 4 bases; bases with no gene match: 6. The CDR3 spans 15 residues. CDR3 coding DNA: TGTGCCAGCAGCCTAGCCGGACTAGCGGGAGAGACCCAGTACTTC. Protein: CASSLAGLAGETQYF.

The V call is TRBV13, the J call TRBJ1-6; maybe TRBD1 (5 bases). The CDR3 covers 14 residues. Germline V gene lookup returns CDR1 PRHDT and CDR2 FYEKMQ (reference sequence). V lost 5 bases, J lost 9 bases, and 14 bases lay in between. The CDR3 protein is CASSESTGVSPLHF. The CDR3 nucleotides are TGTGCCAGCAGCGAGTCGACGGGGGTTTCACCCCTCCACTTT.

CDR3 nucleotides: TGTGCCAGCAGTGACGGGACAGGGGGGTACACTGAAGCTTTCTTT. Translation gives CASSDGTGGYTEAFF. The chain joins TRBV6-1 to TRBJ1-1; 11 nucleotides agree with TRBD1. V lost 3 bases and J lost 3; bases outside the gene matches: 3. CDR1 is MNHNS and CDR2 is SASEGT in the germline V gene. This CDR3 has 15 amino acids.

This clone was picked up a small number of times. The genes are TRBV4-1 and TRBJ2-1, with 8 bases aligning to TRBD1. Trimming at V came to 4 bases and at J to 5 bases, leaving 7 bases not matched to a gene. Per the germline V gene, CDR1 is MGHRA and CDR2 is YSYEKL. The CDR3 is 15 residues long. CDR3 protein: CASSPWTGINNEQFF. The CDR3 bases are TGCGCCAGCAGCCCGTGGACAGGGATAAACAATGAGCAGTTCTTC.

This clone was counted between two and nine times. The CDR3 sequence is CASSSGLAGGIQYF. The DNA of the CDR3 is TGTGCCAGCAGTTCGGGACTAGCGGGAGGAATTCAGTACTTC. The chain couples TRBV27 to TRBJ2-4; 15 nucleotides align to TRBD2. Germline V gene lookup returns CDR1 MNHEY and CDR2 SMNVEV (reference sequence). V shed 4 bases and J 10 bases; nucleotides not matched to a gene: 2. The CDR3 extends over 14 amino acids.

This chain connects TRBV7-8 to TRBJ1-2; the D is unclear. V gave up 7 bases and J gave up 2 bases, with 17 bases separating them. The CDR3 spans 15 residues. Germline V lookup: CDR1 SGHVS, CDR2 FQNEAQ. CDR3 nucleotide sequence: TGTGCCAGCACCTCCAGGCGGGAGGCGAACTATGGCTACACCTTC. Translated: CASTSRREANYGYTF.

This rearrangement joins TRBV27 to TRBJ2-3, with 9 bases lining up with TRBD1. The CDR3 has 15 residues. Per the germline V gene, CDR1 is MNHEY and CDR2 is SMNVEV (reference sequence). Trimming at V came to 8 bases and at J to 5 bases, leaving 11 bases not matched to a gene. In DNA, the CDR3 is TGTGCCAGCCGCAAACAGGGACAGGGATTAGATACGCAGTATTTT. Protein: CASRKQGQGLDTQYF.

The chain employs TRBV7-2 and TRBJ1-1, with D unclear. Trimming removed 5 bases from V and 0 bases from J, with 10 bases in between. The CDR3 has 14 residues. Germline assignment: CDR1 SGHTA and CDR2 FQGNSA. This CDR3 is CASSPHSMNTEAFF. Here the CDR3 DNA reads TGTGCCAGCAGCCCTCACTCCATGAACACTGAAGCTTTCTTT.

The gene calls are TRBV7-3 and TRBJ2-1; 14 bases align to TRBD2. The germline V gene encodes CDR1 SGHTA and CDR2 FQGTGA. The V and J ends lost 4 bases and 6 bases, in that order; junction bases with no gene match: 5. This CDR3 spans 16 amino acids. CDR3 in amino acids: CASSSRTSGRRNEQFF. In DNA, the CDR3 is TGTGCCAGCAGCTCCCGGACTAGCGGGAGGCGCAATGAGCAGTTCTTC.

The chain joins TRBV4-3 to TRBJ2-6, with D possibly TRBD1 on 5 matching bases. Trimming cost V 0 bases and J 4 bases, with 10 bases left between them. This CDR3 comprises 16 residues. From germline, CDR1 is LGHNA and CDR2 YSLEER. DNA for the CDR3: TGCGCCAGCAGCCAAGAAACAGGATCCGGGGCCAACGTCCTGACTTTC. It yields the protein CASSQETGSGANVLTF.

This clone was detected a few times. The chain is built from TRBV7-6 and TRBJ2-2; possible D gene TRBD2, 6 bases. Deletions cut 4 bases from V and 6 bases from J, with 18 bases between. Per germline, CDR1 SGHVS and CDR2 FNYEAQ. This CDR3 comprises 16 residues. CDR3 residues: CASSSGGGGLAGELFF. Written as DNA, the CDR3 is TGTGCCAGCAGCTCCGGCGGCGGAGGGTTGGCCGGGGAGCTGTTTTTT.

This rearrangement joins TRBV27 to TRBJ1-1, with a weak D call TRBD1 (5 bases). The CDR3 is 14 residues long. CDR1 is MNHEY and CDR2 is SMNVEV in the germline V gene (reference sequence). V was clipped by 6 bases and J by 1 base, with 12 bases between them. CDR3 residues: CASRLAGSNTEAFF. The CDR3 DNA sequence: TGTGCCAGCAGATTGGCAGGGTCGAACACTGAAGCTTTCTTT.

The chain has TRBV30 and TRBJ2-2; TRBD1 matches 7 bases. The V and J ends lost 2 bases and 5 bases, in that order; junction bases with no gene match: 8. CDR3 length equals 15 residues. Germline CDR1 is GTSNPN and CDR2 is SVGIG (reference sequence). Here the CDR3 reads CAWSFRTGLTGELFF. The DNA of the CDR3 is TGTGCCTGGAGTTTTAGGACAGGACTGACCGGGGAGCTGTTTTTT.